Here is one T cell receptor beta chain with its context. The antigen is not known. Use of 60 Vbeta and 13 Jbeta primers characterized the PCR. Sequencing used immunoSEQ multiplex PCR; TCRdb keeps in-frame clones, though not all of them. The profile shows some 70,000 clones, around four fifths of them singletons. Participants comprised healthy donors of bone marrow. The sample is drawn from a study of cytomegalovirus exposure and HLA in healthy donors. There are 15 residues in the CDR3. Trimming removed 2 bases from V and 4 bases from J, with 14 bases in between. Germline V gives CDR1 KGHSH, CDR2 LQKENI. Findings and caveats of the study: The analysis excluded some indistinguishable V segments, including TRBV6-2 and TRBV6-3. A likely sequencing artifact accounted for one observed cluster of highly shared sequence variants. Reportedly, HLA-A and HLA-B alleles of most subjects were accurately predicted from TCR beta.

The gene calls are TRBV18 and TRBJ1-2, with no clear D. The TCR sequence derives from a male donor in good health and CMV-seropositive. The specimen was PBMCs. The CDR3 spells CASSPSLSELYGYTF. CDR3 sequence (DNA): TGTGCCAGCTCACCAAGTTTGAGTGAACTCTATGGCTACACCTTC. The full variable domain, its missing parts supplied by reference TRBV18 and TRBJ1-2, is NAGVMQNPRHLVRRRGQEARLRCSPMKGHSHVYWYRQLPEEGLKFMVYLQKENIIDESGMPKERFSAEFPKEGPSILRIQQVVRGDSAAYFCASSPSLSELYGYTFGSGTRLTVV.